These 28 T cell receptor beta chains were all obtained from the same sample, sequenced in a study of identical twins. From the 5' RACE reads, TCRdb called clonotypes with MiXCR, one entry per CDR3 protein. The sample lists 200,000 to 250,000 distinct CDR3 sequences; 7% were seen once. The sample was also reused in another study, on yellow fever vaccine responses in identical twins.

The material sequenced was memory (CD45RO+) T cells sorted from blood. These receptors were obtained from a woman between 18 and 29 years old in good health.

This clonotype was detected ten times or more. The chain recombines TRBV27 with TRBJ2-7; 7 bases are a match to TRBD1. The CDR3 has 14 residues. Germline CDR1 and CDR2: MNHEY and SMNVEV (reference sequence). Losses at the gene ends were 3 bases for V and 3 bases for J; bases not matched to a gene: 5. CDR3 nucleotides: TGTGCCAGCAGTTTCAAGACAGGGCACTACGAGCAGTACTTC. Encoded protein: CASSFKTGHYEQYF.

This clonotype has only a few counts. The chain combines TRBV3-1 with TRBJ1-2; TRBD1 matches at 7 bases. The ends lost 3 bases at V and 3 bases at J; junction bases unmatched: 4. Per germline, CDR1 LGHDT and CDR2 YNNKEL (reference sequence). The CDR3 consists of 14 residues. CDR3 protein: CASSQAGQHYGYTF. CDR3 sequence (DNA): TGTGCCAGCAGCCAGGCGGGACAGCACTATGGCTACACCTTC. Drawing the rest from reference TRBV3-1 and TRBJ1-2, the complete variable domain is DTAVSQTPKYLVTQMGNDKSIKCEQNLGHDTMYWYKQDSKKFLKIMFSYNNKELIINETVPNRFSPKSPDKAHLNLHINSLELGDSAVYFCASSQAGQHYGYTFGSGTRLTVV.

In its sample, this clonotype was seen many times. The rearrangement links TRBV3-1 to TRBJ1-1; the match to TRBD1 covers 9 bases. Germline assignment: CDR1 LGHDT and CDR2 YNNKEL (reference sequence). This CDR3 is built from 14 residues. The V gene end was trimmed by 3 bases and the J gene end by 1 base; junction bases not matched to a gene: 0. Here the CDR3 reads CASSQTGGNTEAFF. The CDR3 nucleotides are TGTGCCAGCAGCCAGACAGGGGGGAACACTGAAGCTTTCTTT. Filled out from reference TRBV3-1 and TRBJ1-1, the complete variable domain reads DTAVSQTPKYLVTQMGNDKSIKCEQNLGHDTMYWYKQDSKKFLKIMFSYNNKELIINETVPNRFSPKSPDKAHLNLHINSLELGDSAVYFCASSQTGGNTEAFFGQGTRLTVV.

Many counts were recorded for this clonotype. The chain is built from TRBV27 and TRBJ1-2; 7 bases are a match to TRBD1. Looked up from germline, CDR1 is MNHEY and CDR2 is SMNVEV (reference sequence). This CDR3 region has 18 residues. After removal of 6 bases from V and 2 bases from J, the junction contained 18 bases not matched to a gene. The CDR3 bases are TGTGCCAGCAGCTCAGGACCGGGACAGAAATCTATAAACTATGGCTACACCTTC. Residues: CASSSGPGQKSINYGYTF.

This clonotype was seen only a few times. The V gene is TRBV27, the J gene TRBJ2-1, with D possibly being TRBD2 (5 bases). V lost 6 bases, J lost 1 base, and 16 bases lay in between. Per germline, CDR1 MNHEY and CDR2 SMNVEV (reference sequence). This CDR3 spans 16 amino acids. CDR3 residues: CASSVLGSPSYNEQFF. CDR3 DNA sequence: TGTGCCAGCAGCGTCTTAGGGAGCCCATCCTACAATGAGCAGTTCTTC.

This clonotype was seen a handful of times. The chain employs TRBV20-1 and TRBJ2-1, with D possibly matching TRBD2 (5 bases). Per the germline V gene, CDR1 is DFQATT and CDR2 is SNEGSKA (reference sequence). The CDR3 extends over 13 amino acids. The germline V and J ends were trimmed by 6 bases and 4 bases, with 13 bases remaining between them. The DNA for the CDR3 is TGCAGTGCCCCCCAACGGGAATACAATGAGCAGTTCTTC. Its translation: CSAPQREYNEQFF.

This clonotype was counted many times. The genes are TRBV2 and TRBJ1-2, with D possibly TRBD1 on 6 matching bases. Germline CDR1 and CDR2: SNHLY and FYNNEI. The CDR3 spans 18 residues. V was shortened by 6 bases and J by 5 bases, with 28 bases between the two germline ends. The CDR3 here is CASRQPKDRDTEGYGYTF. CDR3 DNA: TGTGCCAGCAGGCAACCGAAAGACCGGGACACCGAGGGGTATGGCTACACCTTC.

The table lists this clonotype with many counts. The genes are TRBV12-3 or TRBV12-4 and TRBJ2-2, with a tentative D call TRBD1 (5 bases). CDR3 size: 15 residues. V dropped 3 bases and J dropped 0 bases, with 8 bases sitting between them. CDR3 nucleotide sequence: TGTGCCAGCAGTTTCGCAGGGCCGAACACCGGGGAGCTGTTTTTT. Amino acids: CASSFAGPNTGELFF.

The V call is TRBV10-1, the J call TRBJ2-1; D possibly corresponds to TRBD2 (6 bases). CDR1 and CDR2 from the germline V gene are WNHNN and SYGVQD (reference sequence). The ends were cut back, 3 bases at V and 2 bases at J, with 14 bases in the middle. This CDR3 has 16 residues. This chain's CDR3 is CASSEVAGKAYNEQFF. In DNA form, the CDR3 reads TGCGCCAGCAGTGAAGTGGCGGGAAAGGCCTACAATGAGCAGTTCTTC.

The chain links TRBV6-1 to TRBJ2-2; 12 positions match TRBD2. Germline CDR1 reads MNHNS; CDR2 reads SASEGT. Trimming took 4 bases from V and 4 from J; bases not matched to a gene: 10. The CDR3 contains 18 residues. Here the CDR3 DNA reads TGTGCCAGCAGTGGCTGGACTAGCGGGACGGGCGCCACCGGGGAGCTGTTTTTT. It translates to CASSGWTSGTGATGELFF.

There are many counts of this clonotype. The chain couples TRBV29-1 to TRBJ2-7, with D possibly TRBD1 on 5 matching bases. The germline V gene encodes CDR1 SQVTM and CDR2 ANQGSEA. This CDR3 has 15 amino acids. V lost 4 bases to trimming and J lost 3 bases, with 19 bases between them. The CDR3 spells CSVGAAWAQGYEQYV. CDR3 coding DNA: TGCAGCGTTGGGGCCGCGTGGGCTCAGGGCTACGAGCAGTACGTC.

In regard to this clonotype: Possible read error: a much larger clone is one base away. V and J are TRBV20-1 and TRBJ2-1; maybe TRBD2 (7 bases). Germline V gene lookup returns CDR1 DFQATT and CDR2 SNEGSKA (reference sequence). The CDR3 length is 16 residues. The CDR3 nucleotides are TGCTGTGCCCTTGCAGAGGGGGGGCCAACATACAATGAGCAGTTCTTC. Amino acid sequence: CCALAEGGPTYNEQFF.

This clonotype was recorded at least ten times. The CDR3 nucleotides read TGTGCCAGCAGGAGAGGGACGACTCAGCCCCAGCATTTT. This translates into CASRRGTTQPQHF. The V and J genes are TRBV6-1 and TRBJ1-5; maybe TRBD1 (5 bases). Trimming pared 6 bases from V and 6 bases from J, leaving 12 bases between. Germline-derived CDR1 and CDR2 are MNHNS and SASEGT. The CDR3 extends over 13 amino acids.

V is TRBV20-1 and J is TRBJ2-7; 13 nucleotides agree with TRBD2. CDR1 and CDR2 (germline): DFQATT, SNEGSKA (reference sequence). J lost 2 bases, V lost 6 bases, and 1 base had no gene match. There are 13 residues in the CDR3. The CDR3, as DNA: TGCAGTGCGGGACTAGCGGGACCCTACGAGCAGTACTTC. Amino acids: CSAGLAGPYEQYF.

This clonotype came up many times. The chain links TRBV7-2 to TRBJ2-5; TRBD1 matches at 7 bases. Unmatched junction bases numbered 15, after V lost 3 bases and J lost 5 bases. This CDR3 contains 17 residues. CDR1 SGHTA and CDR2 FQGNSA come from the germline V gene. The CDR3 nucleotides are TGTGCCAGCAGCTTCCCCCGGTTTAGGGGGCACAAGGAGACCCAGTACTTC. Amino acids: CASSFPRFRGHKETQYF.

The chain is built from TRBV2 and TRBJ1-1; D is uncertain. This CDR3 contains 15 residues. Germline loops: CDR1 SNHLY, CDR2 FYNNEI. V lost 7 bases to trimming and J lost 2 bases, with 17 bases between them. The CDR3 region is CASTQRGGSNTEAFF. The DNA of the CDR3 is TGTGCCAGCACTCAACGGGGTGGTTCTAACACTGAAGCTTTCTTT.

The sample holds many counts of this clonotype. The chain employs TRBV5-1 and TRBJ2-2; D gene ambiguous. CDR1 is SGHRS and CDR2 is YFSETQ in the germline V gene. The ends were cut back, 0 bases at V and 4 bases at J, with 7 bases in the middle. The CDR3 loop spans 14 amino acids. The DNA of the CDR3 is TGCGCCAGCAGCTTGGTCAGTCGCACCGGGGAGCTGTTTTTT. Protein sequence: CASSLVSRTGELFF.

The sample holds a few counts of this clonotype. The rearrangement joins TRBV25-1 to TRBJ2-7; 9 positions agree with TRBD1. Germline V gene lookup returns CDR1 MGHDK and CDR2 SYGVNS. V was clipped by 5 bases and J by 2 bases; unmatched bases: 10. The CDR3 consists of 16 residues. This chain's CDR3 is CASSTRDRENPYEQYF. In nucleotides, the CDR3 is TGTGCCAGCAGTACACGGGACAGGGAGAACCCCTACGAGCAGTACTTC.

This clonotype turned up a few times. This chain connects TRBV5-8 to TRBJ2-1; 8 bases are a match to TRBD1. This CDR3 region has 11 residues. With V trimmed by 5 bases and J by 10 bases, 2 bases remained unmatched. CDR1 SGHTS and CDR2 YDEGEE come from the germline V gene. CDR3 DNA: TGTGCCAGCAGGCGGGACAGGGAGCAGTTCTTC. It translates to CASRRDREQFF.

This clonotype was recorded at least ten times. The CDR3 loop is CASSQDPPRVSGRGVSTDTQYF. CDR3 DNA sequence: TGTGCCAGCAGCCAAGATCCACCCCGGGTTAGCGGGAGAGGCGTTAGCACAGATACGCAGTATTTT. The rearrangement joins TRBV4-2 to TRBJ2-3; 9 bases agree with TRBD2. Germline loops: CDR1 LGHNA, CDR2 YNFKEQ. The CDR3 contains 22 residues. The junction had 19 bases not matched to a gene; V was cut back by 0 bases and J by 0 bases.

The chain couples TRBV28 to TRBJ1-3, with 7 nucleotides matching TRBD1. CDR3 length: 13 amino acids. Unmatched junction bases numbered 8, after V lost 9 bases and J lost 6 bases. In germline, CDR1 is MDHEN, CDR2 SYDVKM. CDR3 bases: TGTGCCAGTTCGGACAGGTCTACAAACACCATATATTTT. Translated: CASSDRSTNTIYF.

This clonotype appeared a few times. CDR3 sequence reads: CAIHPSTANTEAFF. The CDR3 DNA is TGTGCCATCCACCCTTCGACAGCCAACACTGAAGCTTTCTTT. The J gene is TRBJ1-1, the V gene TRBV6-1; D may be TRBD1 (5 bases). The V end was cut by 10 bases, the J end by 2 bases, with 17 bases between. Germline loops: CDR1 MNHNS, CDR2 SASEGT. CDR3 length: 14 residues.

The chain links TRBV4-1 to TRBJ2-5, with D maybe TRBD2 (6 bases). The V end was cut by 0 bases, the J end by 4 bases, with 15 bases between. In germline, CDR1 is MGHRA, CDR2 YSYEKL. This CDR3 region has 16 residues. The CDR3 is CASSQDWVGGRETQYF. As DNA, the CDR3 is TGCGCCAGCAGCCAAGATTGGGTGGGGGGAAGAGAGACCCAGTACTTC.

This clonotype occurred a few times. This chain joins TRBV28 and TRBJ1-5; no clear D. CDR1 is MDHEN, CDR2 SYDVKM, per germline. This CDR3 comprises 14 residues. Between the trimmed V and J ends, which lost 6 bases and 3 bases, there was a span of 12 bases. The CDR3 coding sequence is TGTGCCAGCAGGCCGGGATTTTCCAATCAGCCCCAGCATTTT. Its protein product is CASRPGFSNQPQHF.

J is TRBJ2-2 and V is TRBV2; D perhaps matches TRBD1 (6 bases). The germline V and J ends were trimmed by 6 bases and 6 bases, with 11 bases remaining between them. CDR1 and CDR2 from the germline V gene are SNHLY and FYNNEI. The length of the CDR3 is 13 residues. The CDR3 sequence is CASRIQGPGELFF. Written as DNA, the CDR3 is TGTGCCAGCAGAATACAGGGCCCCGGGGAGCTGTTTTTT.

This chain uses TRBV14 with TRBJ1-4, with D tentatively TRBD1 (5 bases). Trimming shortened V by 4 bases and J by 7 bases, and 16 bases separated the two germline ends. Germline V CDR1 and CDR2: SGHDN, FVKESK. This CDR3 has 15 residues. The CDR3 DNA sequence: TGTGCCAGCAGCCCCGGCGGGCAGGGCGGTGAAAAACTGTTTTTT. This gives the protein CASSPGGQGGEKLFF.

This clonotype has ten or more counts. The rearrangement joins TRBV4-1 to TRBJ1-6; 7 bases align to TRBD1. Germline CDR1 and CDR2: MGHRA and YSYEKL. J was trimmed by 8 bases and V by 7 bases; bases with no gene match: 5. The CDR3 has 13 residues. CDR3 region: CASTQDRYSPLHF. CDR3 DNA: TGCGCCAGCACCCAGGACAGGTATTCACCCCTCCACTTT.

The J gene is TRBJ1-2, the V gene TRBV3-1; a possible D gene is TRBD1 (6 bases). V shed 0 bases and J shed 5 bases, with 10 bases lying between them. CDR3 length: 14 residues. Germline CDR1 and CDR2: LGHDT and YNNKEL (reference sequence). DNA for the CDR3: TGTGCCAGCAGCCAAGATAGGGGGTTGTATGGCTACACCTTC. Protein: CASSQDRGLYGYTF.